This T cell receptor beta chain derives from a study of T cell repertoires in aging, cancer and after chemotherapy. Whole-study results and caveats: Untreated cancer patients had significantly lower blood TCR diversity than age-matched healthy donors.

CDR1 is DFQATT and CDR2 is SNEGSKA in the germline V gene (reference sequence). V lost 0 bases, J lost 4 bases, and 6 bases lay in between. This CDR3 comprises 12 residues. TRB rearrangements spanning V, D and J were amplified using mixed TRB-A/B primers. Using its own MiXCR run on the multiplex PCR reads, TCRdb lists one record per CDR3 protein. This table has about 380 distinct CDR3 sequences, 23% appearing once. TCR beta rearrangements were amplified from peripheral blood genomic DNA. This clonotype is categorized as medium-sized (0.01 to 0.1%). Its antigen is undetermined. The chain combines TRBV20-1 with TRBJ2-5; D ambiguous. The origin of this receptor is a human donor with a blood cancer. The specimen was blood. CDR3 DNA: TGCAGTGCTAGAGATCGCTTAGAGACCCAGTACTTC. Its translation is CSARDRLETQYF.